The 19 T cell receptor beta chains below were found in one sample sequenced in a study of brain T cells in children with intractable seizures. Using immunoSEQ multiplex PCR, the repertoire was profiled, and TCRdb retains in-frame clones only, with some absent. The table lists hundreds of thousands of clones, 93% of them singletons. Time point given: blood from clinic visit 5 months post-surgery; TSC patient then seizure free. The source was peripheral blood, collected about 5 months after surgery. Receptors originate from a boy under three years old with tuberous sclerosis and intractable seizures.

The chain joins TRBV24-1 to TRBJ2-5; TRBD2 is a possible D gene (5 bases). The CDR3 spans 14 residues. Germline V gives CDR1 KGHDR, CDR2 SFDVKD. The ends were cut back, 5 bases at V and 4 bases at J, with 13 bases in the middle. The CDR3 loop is CATSGPGSVETQYF. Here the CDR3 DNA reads TGTGCCACCAGTGGTCCGGGGTCGGTAGAGACCCAGTACTTC.

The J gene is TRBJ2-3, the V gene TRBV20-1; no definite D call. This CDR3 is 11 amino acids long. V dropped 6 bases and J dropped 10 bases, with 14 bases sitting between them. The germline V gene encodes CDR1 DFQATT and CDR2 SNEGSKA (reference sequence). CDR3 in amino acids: CSAEYREAQYF. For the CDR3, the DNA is TGCAGTGCCGAATACCGTGAAGCGCAGTATTTT.

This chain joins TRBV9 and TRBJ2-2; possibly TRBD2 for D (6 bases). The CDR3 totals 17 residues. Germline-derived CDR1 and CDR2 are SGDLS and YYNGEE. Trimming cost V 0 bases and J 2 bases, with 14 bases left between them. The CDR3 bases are TGTGCCAGCAGCGTAGCTGGTCGACTAGGCAACACCGGGGAGCTGTTTTTT. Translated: CASSVAGRLGNTGELFF.

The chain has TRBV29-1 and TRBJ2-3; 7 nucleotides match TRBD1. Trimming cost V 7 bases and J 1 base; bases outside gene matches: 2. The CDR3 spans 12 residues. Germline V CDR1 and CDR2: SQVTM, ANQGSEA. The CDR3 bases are TGCAGCGGAGACAGGGGCACAGATACGCAGTATTTT. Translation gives CSGDRGTDTQYF.

CDR3 residues: CATSLGRGRQFF. The CDR3 region has the DNA TGTGCCACCAGCCTTGGGCGAGGGAGGCAGTTCTTC. This chain connects TRBV24-1 to TRBJ2-1; a weak D match, TRBD2 (5 bases). The CDR3 length is 12 residues. Per germline, CDR1 KGHDR and CDR2 SFDVKD. V lost 7 bases and J lost 12, with 15 bases in between.

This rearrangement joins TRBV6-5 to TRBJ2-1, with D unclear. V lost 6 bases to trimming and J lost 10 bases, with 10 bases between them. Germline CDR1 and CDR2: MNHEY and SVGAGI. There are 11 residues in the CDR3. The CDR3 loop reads CASSRLREQFF. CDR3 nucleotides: TGTGCCAGCAGCCGACTTAGGGAGCAGTTCTTC.

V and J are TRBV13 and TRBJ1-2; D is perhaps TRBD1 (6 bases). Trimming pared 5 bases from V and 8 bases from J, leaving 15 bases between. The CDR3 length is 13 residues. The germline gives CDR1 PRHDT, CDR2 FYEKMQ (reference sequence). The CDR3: CASSLTKGGGYTF. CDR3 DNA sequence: TGTGCCAGCAGCCTAACGAAGGGGGGGGGCTACACCTTC.

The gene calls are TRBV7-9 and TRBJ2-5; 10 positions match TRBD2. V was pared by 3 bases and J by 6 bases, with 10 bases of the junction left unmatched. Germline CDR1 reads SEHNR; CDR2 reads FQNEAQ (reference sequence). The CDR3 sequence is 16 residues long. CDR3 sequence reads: CASSFFQREGLKTQYF. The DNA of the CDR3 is TGTGCCAGCAGCTTTTTTCAGCGGGAGGGTCTAAAGACCCAGTACTTC.

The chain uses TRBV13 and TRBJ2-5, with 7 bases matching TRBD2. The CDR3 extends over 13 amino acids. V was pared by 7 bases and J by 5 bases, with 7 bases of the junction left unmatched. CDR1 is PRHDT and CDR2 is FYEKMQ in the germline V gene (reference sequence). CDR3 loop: CASTSRGGETQYF. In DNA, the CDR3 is TGTGCCAGCACCTCACGGGGAGGGGAGACCCAGTACTTC.

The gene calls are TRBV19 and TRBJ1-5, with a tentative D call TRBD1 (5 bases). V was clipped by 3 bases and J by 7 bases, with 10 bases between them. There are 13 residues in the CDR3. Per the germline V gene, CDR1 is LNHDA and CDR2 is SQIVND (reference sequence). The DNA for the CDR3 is TGTGCCAGTAGTATCGGGGCTGGACAGCCCCAGCATTTT. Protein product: CASSIGAGQPQHF.

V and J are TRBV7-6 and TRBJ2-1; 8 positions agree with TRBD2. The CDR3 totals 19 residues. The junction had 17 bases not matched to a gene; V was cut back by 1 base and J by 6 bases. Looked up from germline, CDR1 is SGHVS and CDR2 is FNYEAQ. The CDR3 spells CASSLGGLAGLGLGNEQFF. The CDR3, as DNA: TGTGCCAGCAGCTTAGGGGGACTGGCGGGACTAGGGCTAGGCAATGAGCAGTTCTTC.

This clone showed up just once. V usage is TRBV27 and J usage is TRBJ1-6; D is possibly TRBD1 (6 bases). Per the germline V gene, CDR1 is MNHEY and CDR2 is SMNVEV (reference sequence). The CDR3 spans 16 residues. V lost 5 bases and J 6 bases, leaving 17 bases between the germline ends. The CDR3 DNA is TGTGCCAGCAGTCCGTTCACCCTCAGGGGTAATTCACCCCTCCACTTT. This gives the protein CASSPFTLRGNSPLHF.

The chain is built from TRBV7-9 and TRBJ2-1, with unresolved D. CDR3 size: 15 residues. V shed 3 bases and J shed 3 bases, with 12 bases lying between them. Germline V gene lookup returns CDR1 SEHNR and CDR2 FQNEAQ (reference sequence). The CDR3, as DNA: TGTGCCAGCAGCTTGGGCAGCGCAGACTACAATGAGCAGTTCTTC. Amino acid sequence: CASSLGSADYNEQFF.

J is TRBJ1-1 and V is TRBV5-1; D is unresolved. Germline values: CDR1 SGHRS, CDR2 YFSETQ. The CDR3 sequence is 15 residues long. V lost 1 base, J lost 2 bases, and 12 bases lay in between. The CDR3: CASSLYGKPNTEAFF. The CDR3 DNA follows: TGCGCCAGCAGCTTGTATGGGAAACCAAACACTGAAGCTTTCTTT.

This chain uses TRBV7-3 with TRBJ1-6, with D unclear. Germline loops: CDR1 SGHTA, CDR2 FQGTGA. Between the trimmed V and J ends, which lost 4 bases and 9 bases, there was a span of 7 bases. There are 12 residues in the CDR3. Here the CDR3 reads CASSSPPSPLHF. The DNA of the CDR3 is TGTGCCAGCAGCTCCCCCCCTTCACCCCTCCACTTT.

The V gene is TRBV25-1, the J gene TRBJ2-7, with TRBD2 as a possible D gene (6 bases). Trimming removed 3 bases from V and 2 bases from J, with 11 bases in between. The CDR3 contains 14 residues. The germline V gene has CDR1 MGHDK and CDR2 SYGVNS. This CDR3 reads CASSESGPTYEQYF. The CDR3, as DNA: TGTGCCAGCAGTGAGAGCGGGCCCACCTACGAGCAGTACTTC.

CDR3 region: CASSLTSGGHYEQYF. In nucleotides, the CDR3 is TGTGCCAGCAGCTTAACTAGCGGGGGGCACTACGAGCAGTACTTC. This chain joins TRBV7-3 and TRBJ2-7; the match to TRBD2 covers 10 bases. Looked up from germline, CDR1 is SGHTA and CDR2 is FQGTGA. This CDR3 spans 15 amino acids. V trimming: 0 bases; J trimming: 3 bases; junction bases outside the gene matches: 2.

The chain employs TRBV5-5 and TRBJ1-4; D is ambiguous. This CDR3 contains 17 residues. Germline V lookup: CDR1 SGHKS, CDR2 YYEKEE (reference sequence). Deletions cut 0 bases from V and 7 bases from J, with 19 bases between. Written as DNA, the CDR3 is TGTGCCAGCAGCTTGGGCCCCCAGGCAAACCTTGGTGAAAAACTGTTTTTT. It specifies CASSLGPQANLGEKLFF.

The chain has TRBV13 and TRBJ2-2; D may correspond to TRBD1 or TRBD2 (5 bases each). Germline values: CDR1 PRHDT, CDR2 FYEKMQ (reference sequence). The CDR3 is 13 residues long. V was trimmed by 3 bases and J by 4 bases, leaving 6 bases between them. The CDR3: CASSFGTTGELFF. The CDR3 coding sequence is TGTGCCAGCAGCTTTGGGACCACCGGGGAGCTGTTTTTT.